This TCR beta chain was found in a study of identical twins. This clonotype has just a few counts. TCRdb re-called the 5' RACE reads with MiXCR, one entry per CDR3 protein. Of roughly 500,000 distinct CDR3 sequences listed, about 20% are singletons. Separately, the same data were catalogued under a study of T cells expressing NK-cell markers. This second report adds: Serological testing identified most of the eight sequenced donors as HCMV-seropositive and one as seronegative.

The sequence came from a woman under 30 in good health. What was sequenced was CD4+ T cells sorted from blood.

The CDR3 spells CASRERANTEAFF. CDR3 nucleotide sequence: TGTGCCAGCAGAGAGCGTGCCAACACTGAAGCTTTCTTT. The rearrangement uses TRBV25-1 and TRBJ1-1; D remains unclear. From germline, CDR1 is MGHDK and CDR2 SYGVNS. Trimming shortened V by 6 bases and J by 2 bases, and 10 bases separated the two germline ends. The CDR3 has 13 amino acids.